The sequence of this T cell receptor (beta chain) was determined in a study of neurological immune-mediated disorders. Findings and caveats of the study: The greatest degree of TCR clonal expansion was observed in HTLV-1-associated myelopathy, with the lowest in multiple sclerosis, below that of healthy controls.

As for time point: longitudinal time-point 3. A total of 2 million PBMCs stored at -80 degrees C provided the unsorted libraries. The V gene's germline CDR1 is MNHEY and CDR2 SVGEGT. With V trimmed by 0 bases and J by 2 bases, 7 bases remained unmatched. The CDR3 consists of 16 residues. Each TCR transcript was tagged with a 10-nucleotide random UMI during 5'RACE. TCRdb used MiXCR to reprocess the 5' RACE reads, holding one entry per CDR3 protein. The sample carries roughly 49,000 distinct CDR3 sequences, 10% to 15% recorded once. In its sample, this clonotype was seen many times. The target antigen is unknown.

This receptor was obtained from a male donor with HTLV-1-associated myelopathy (HAM/TSP). V gene TRBV6-2 or TRBV6-3 combines with J gene TRBJ2-7; TRBD1 aligns across 7 bases. The source material was PBMCs. The CDR3 protein is CASSYSTPGTAYEQYF. The CDR3 coding sequence is TGTGCCAGCAGTTACTCTACCCCCGGGACAGCCTACGAGCAGTACTTC.